This T cell receptor beta chain was identified in a study of blood T cell repertoires in COVID-19. Produced via immunoSEQ multiplex PCR; TCRdb's table is partial and in-frame only. The table has over 200,000 clones, about 90% seen once; the top ten hold 3% to 3.5%. CDR3 length: 14 residues. Germline V lookup: CDR1 SGDLS, CDR2 YYNGEE. The V and J ends lost 3 bases and 4 bases, in that order; junction bases with no gene match: 6. Each participant's cohort was designated according to participant-reported clinical history. This TCR derives from a woman aged 50 to 60 in a cohort exposed to, infected with or recovered from COVID-19 (not recorded which). V usage is TRBV9 and J usage is TRBJ1-2, with 7 positions matching TRBD1. The sequenced sample consisted of PBMCs or T cells enriched from blood (not recorded which). The CDR3 reads CASSAPNRGYGYTF. The CDR3 DNA reads as TGTGCCAGCAGCGCGCCCAACAGGGGCTATGGCTACACCTTC.